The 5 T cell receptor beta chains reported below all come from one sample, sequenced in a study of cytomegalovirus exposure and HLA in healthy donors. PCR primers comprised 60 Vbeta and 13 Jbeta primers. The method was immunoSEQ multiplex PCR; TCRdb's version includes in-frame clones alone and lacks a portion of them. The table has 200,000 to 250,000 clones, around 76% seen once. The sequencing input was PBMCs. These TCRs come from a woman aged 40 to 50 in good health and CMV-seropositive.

The CDR3 coding sequence is TGCAGCGGGAAGGACAGGGGGGGAGAAAAACTGTTTTTT. Translated, it gives CSGKDRGGEKLFF. J is TRBJ1-4 and V is TRBV29-1; 10 nucleotides line up with TRBD1. The CDR3 consists of 13 residues. Germline trimming cut 7 bases from V and 8 bases from J; bases unmatched to any gene: 7. CDR1 and CDR2 (germline): SQVTM, ANQGSEA.

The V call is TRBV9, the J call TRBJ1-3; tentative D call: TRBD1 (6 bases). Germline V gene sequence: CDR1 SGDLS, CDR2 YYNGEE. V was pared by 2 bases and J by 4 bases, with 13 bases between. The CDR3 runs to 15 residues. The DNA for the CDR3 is TGTGCCAGCAGCGTCCGGGACATTCAAGGAAACACCATATATTTT. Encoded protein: CASSVRDIQGNTIYF.

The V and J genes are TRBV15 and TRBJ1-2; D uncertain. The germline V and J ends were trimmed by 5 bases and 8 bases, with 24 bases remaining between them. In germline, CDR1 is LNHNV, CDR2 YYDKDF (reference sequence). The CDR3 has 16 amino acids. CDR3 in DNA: TGTGCCACCAGCCCCCGGTTGTTTCGGGAGCTCTTCGGCTACACCTTC. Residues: CATSPRLFRELFGYTF.

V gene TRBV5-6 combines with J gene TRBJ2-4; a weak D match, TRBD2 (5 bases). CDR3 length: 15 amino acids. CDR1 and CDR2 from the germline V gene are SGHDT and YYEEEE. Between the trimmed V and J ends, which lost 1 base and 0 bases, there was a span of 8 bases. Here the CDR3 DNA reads TGTGCCAGCAGCTTGTACGGACTAGCCAAAAACATTCAGTACTTC. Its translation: CASSLYGLAKNIQYF.

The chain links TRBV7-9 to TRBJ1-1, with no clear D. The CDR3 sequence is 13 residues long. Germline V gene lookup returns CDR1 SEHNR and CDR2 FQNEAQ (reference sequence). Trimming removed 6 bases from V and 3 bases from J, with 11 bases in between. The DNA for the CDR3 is TGTGCCAGCAGTCCCCCTGCGCACACTGAAGCTTTCTTT. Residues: CASSPPAHTEAFF.